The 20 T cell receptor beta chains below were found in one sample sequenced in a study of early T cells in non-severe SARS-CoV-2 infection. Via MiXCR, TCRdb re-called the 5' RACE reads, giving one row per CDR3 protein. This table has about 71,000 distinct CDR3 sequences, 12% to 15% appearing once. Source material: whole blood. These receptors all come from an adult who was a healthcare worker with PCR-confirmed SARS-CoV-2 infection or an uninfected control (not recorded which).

This chain's CDR3 is CASSYGGPWGNQPQHF. The DNA of the CDR3 is TGTGCCAGCAGCTACGGGGGGCCCTGGGGCAATCAGCCCCAGCATTTT. V and J are TRBV5-4 and TRBJ1-5, with D perhaps TRBD1 (6 bases). Germline V gene data show CDR1 as SGHNT and CDR2 as YYREEE (reference sequence). The CDR3 has 16 amino acids. Trimming removed 3 bases at V and 2 bases at J, with 15 bases between.

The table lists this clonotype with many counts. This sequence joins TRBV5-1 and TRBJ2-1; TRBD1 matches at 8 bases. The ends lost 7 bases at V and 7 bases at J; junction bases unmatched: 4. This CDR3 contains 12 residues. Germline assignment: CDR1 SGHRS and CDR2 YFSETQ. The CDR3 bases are TGCGCCAGCGGACAGGGTAAGAATGAGCAGTTCTTC. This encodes CASGQGKNEQFF.

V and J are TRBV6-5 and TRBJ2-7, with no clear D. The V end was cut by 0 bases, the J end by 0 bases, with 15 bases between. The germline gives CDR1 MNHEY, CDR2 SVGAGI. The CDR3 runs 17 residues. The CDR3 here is CASSYSSFGPLSYEQYF. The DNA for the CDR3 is TGTGCCAGCAGTTACTCGTCCTTTGGACCCCTCTCCTACGAGCAGTACTTC.

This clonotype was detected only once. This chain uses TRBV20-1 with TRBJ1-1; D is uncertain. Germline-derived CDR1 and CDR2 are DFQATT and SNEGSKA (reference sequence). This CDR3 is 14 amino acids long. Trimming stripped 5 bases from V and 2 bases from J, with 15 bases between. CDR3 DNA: TGCAGTGCTGGCTTCATGGGCCTAAACACTGAAGCTTTCTTT. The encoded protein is CSAGFMGLNTEAFF.

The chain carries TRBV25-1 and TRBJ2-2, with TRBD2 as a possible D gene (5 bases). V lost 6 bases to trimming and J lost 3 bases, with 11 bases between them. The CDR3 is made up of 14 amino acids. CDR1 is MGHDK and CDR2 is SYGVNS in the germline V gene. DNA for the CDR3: TGTGCCAGCAGGGCTAGCATGCACACCGGGGAGCTGTTTTTT. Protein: CASRASMHTGELFF.

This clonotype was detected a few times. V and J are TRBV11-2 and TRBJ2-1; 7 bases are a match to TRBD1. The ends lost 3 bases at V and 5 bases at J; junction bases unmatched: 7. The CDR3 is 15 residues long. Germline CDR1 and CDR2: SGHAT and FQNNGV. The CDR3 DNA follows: TGTGCCAGCAGCTTGGGGACAGCCCCGGACAATGAGCAGTTCTTC. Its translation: CASSLGTAPDNEQFF. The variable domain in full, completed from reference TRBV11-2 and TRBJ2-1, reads EAGVAQSPRYKIIEKRQSVAFWCNPISGHATLYWYQQILGQGPKLLIQFQNNGVVDDSQLPKDRFSAERLKGVDSTLKIQPAKLEDSAVYLCASSLGTAPDNEQFFGPGTRLTVL.

The CDR3 DNA reads TGTGCCAGCAGTTACTACTTTGGGACAGGGGGAACGGAGACCCAGTACTTC. Its translation: CASSYYFGTGGTETQYF. This chain joins TRBV6-5 and TRBJ2-5, with 11 bases matching TRBD1. Germline loops: CDR1 MNHEY, CDR2 SVGAGI. This CDR3 is built from 17 residues. Germline trimming cut 1 base from V and 5 bases from J; bases unmatched to any gene: 9.

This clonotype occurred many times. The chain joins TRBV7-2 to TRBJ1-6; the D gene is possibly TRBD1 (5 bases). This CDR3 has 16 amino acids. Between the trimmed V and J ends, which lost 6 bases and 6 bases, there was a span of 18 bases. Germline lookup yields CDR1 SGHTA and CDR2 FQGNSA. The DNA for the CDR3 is TGTGCCAGCAGATCAGGGTTACAGAGGGTTAATTCACCCCTCCACTTT. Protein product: CASRSGLQRVNSPLHF.

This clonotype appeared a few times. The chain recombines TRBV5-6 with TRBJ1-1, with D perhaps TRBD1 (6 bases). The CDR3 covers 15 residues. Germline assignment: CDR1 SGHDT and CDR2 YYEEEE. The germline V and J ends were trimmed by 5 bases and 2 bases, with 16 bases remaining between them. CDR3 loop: CASRPPGQRNTEAFF. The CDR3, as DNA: TGTGCCAGCAGACCTCCTGGACAGCGAAACACTGAAGCTTTCTTT. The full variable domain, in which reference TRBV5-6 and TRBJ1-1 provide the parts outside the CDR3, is DAGVTQSPTHLIKTRGQQVTLRCSPKSGHDTVSWYQQALGQGPQFIFQYYEEEERQRGNFPDRFSGHQFPNYSSELNVNALLLGDSALYLCASRPPGQRNTEAFFGQGTRLTVV.

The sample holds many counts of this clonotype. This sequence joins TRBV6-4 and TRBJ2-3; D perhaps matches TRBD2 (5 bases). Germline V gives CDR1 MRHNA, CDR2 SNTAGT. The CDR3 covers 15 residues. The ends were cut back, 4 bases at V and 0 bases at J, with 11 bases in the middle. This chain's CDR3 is CASSVEESSTDTQYF. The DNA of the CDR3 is TGTGCCAGCAGTGTGGAGGAATCTAGCACAGATACGCAGTATTTT.

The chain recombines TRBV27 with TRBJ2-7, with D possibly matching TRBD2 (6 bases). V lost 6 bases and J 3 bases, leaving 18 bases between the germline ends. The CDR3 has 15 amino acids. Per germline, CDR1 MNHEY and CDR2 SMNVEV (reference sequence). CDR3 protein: CASRSSGTLDYEQYF. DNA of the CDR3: TGTGCCAGCAGATCTTCCGGGACTTTGGACTACGAGCAGTACTTC.

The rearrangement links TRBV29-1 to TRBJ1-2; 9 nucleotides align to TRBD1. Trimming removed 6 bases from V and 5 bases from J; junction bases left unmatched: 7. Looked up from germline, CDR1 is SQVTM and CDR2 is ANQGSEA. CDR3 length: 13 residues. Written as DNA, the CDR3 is TGCAGCGTCTCTGGACAGGGGATATATGGCTACACCTTC. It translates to CSVSGQGIYGYTF.

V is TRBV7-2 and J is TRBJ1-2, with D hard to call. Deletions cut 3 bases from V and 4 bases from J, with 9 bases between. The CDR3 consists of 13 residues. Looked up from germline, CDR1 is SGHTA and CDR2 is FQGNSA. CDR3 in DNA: TGTGCCAGCAGCTTTAACCGGGGCTATGGCTACACCTTC. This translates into CASSFNRGYGYTF.

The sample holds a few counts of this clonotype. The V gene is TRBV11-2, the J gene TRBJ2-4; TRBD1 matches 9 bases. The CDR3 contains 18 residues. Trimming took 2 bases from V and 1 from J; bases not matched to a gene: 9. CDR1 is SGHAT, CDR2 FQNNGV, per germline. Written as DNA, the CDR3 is TGTGCCAGCAGCTTACCCCCGGGACAGGGCGGTGCCAAAAACATTCAGTACTTC. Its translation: CASSLPPGQGGAKNIQYF.

The CDR3, as DNA: TGTGCCAGCAGCCCAACGCAGGGAAGAGACGAGCAGTACTTC. This codes for CASSPTQGRDEQYF. This sequence joins TRBV7-6 and TRBJ2-7; D perhaps matches TRBD1 (5 bases). Germline CDR1 reads SGHVS; CDR2 reads FNYEAQ. The V and J ends lost 5 bases and 5 bases respectively, with 16 bases between them. The CDR3 runs 14 residues. Supplemented by reference TRBV7-6 and TRBJ2-7, the full variable domain reads GAGVSQSPRYKVTKRGQDVALRCDPISGHVSLYWYRQALGQGPEFLTYFNYEAQQDKSGLPNDRFSAERPEGSISTLTIQRTEQRDSAMYRCASSPTQGRDEQYFGPGTRLTVT.

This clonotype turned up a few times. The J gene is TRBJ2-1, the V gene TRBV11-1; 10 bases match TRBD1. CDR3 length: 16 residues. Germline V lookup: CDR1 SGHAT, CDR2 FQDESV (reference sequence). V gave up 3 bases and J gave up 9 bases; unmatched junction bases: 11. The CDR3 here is CASSLSRQGARSEQFF. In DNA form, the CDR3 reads TGTGCCAGCAGCTTGTCGAGACAGGGGGCGCGGAGTGAGCAGTTCTTC.

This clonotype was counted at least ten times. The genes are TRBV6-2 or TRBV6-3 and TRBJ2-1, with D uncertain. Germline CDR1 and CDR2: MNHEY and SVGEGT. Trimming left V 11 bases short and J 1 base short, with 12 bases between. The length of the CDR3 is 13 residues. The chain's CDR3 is CAGGNRSYNEQFF. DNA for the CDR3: TGTGCCGGCGGAAATCGGTCCTACAATGAGCAGTTCTTC.

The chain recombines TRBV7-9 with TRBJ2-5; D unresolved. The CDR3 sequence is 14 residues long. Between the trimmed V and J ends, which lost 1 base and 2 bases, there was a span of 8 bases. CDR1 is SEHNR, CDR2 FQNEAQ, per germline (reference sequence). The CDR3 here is CASSLVESQETQYF. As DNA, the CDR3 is TGTGCCAGCAGCTTAGTGGAGAGTCAAGAGACCCAGTACTTC. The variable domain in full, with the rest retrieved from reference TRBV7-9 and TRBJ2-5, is DTGVSQNPRHKITKRGQNVTFRCDPISEHNRLYWYRQTLGQGPEFLTYFQNEAQLEKSRLLSDRFSAERPKGSFSTLEIQRTEQGDSAMYLCASSLVESQETQYFGPGTRLLVL.

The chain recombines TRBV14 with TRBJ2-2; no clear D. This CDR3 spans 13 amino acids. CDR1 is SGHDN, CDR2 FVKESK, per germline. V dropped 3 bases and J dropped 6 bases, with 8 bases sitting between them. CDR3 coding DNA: TGTGCCAGCAGCCAGGGCGCACCCGGGGAGCTGTTTTTT. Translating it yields CASSQGAPGELFF.

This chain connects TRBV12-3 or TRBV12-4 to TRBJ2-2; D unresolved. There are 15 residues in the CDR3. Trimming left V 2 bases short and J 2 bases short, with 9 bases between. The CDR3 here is CASSLIKGNTGELFF. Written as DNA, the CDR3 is TGTGCCAGCAGTTTAATCAAAGGCAACACCGGGGAGCTGTTTTTT.